This T cell receptor (beta chain) came from a study of CD8+ T cells in alopecia areata (dated by TCRdb to 2016 to 2019). General notes on the study: The study used high-throughput TCRbeta sequencing to examine T cell clonal expansion in alopecia areata, in both the C3H/HeJ mouse model and human patients. Scalp clonality was compared among normal scalp (n=4), patchy alopecia areata scalp (n=8), and alopecia totalis/universalis scalp (n=8). immunoSEQ multiplex PCR using 35 Vbeta forward primers and 13 Jbeta reverse primers was used to amplify TCRbeta CDR3 regions. In humans, TCRbeta sequencing was performed on scalp tissue and on sorted CD4+ and CD8+ peripheral blood T cells from healthy controls and from patients with patchy or totalis/universalis alopecia areata. RNA was obtained with the PAXgene miRNA kit for fixed scalp, the miRNeasy kit for PBMCs, and the RNeasy kit for mouse skin. Overall results and qualifications from the work: Compared with normal scalp, lesional scalp had higher clonality and more expanded CD8+ clones, particularly in alopecia totalis/universalis, a pattern that suggests antigenic drive. Unlike mouse skin, where gammadelta T cells dominate, normal human skin contains resident alphabeta T cells that get sequenced too, which complicates analysis of the scalp TCR repertoire. TCR sequences shared between patients were less clear than in mice, possibly partly because of HLA diversity in the patient population.

The library was prepared using the immunoSEQ multiplex PCR assay. RNA was extracted from all samples and reverse transcribed into cDNA, which served as template for TCR sequencing. SuperScript III was used for first-strand cDNA synthesis, primed with a 2:1 mix of oligo-dT and random hexamers. A synthetic immune receptor repertoire was used to measure amplification bias, and any remaining bias was corrected computationally. For the original study's pipeline: Raw reads were preprocessed to remove errors, and CDR3 was defined according to IMGT conventions as the region from the conserved cysteine to phenylalanine. Clonality was calculated as 1 minus Shannon entropy normalized by log2 of the number of productive unique TCRs. Scalp TCRbeta sequences were cross-referenced with sorted blood CD4 and CD8 repertoires so that the CD4 or CD8 identity of scalp clones could be inferred. What TCRdb holds here is the immuneACCESS table cut down to in-frame rearrangements. Part of the clones is not present; checked against another copy, under half of the missing clones reflect an unresolved V gene, and the others are unexplained. D and trimming were read from the DNA, whereas the V and J calls and clone size are those reported in that table. The sample table records roughly 120,000 clones; approximately 60% of these occur just once. Of the sample, around 2.7% is held by the ten largest clones.

PBMCs were isolated by density centrifugation and stained for CD3, CD4 and CD8, and CD4+ and CD8+ T cells were sorted on a FACSAria. Scalp biopsies and blood samples were obtained from unaffected controls. A note on this clone: What antigen it recognizes has not been identified. No base qualities exist here, and no much larger clone lies one base off it.

V is shortened by 10 bases, J by 4 bases, and the region joining them spans 13 bases. The germline V gene supplies CDR1 WSHSY and CDR2 SAAADI. The CDR3 spans 12 residues, from the cysteine through the phenylalanine. Just the 36-base CDR3 DNA is kept, in frame starting at base 1. The receptor was derived from a human donor in good health. Sequenced sample: CD4+ T cells sorted from blood. Rearrangement joined TRBV10-2 to TRBJ1-2; matching of 5 bases hints at TRBD1 as the D gene. The CDR3 has the sequence CATGRDAYGYTF. The bases are TGCGCCACCGGCAGGGATGCCTATGGCTACACCTTC.